This T cell receptor (beta chain) was retrieved from a study of CD8+CD57+ T cells in acquired aplastic anemia. Investigators profiled TCR beta VDJ and CDR3 from genomic DNA template. Each CDR3 protein is one row after TCRdb ran MiXCR on the reads. The sample records about 190,000 distinct CDR3 sequences, roughly 56% being singletons. This clonotype came up a few times. V lost 7 bases and J 7 bases, leaving 16 bases between the germline ends. CDR3 length: 14 amino acids. Germline V CDR1 and CDR2: MDHEN, SYDVKM. Material for sequencing was sorted CD4+, CD8+, or CD8+CD57+ T cells (not recorded which) from PBMCs. The chain has TRBV28 and TRBJ1-4, with TRBD1 as a possible D gene (6 bases). The origin of this receptor is a human donor in good health, serving as a control. The CDR3 region has the DNA TGTGCCAGCATCACACAGGGTAGCGGTGAAAAACTGTTTTTT. Amino acid sequence: CASITQGSGEKLFF. The variable domain in full, completed from reference TRBV28 and TRBJ1-4, reads DVKVTQSSRYLVKRTGEKVFLECVQDMDHENMFWYRQDPGLGLRLIYFSYDVKMKEKGDIPEGYSVSREKKERFSLILESASTNQTSMYLCASITQGSGEKLFFGSGTQLSVL.